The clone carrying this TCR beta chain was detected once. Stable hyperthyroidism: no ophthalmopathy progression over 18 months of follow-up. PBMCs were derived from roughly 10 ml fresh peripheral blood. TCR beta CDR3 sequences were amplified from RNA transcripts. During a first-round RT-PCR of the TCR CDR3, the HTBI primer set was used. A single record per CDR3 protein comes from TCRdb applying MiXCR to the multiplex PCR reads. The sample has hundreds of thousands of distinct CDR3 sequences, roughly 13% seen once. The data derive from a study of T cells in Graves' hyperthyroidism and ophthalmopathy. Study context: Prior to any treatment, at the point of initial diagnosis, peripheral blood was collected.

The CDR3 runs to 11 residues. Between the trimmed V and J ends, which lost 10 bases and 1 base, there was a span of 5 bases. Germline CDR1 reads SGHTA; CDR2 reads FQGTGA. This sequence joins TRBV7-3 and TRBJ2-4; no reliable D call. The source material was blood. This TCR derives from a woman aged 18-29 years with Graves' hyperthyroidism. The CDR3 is CATVAKNIQYF. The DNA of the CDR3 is TGTGCCACGGTTGCCAAAAACATTCAGTACTTC.